This T cell receptor (beta chain) was recorded in a study of T cell repertoires in cytomegalovirus infection. Background on the study: Public TCR beta signature analysis indicated the presence of both CMV infection and matching HLA type.

MiXCR, run by TCRdb on the reads, gives a single entry per CDR3 protein. The table lists 570,000 or so distinct CDR3 sequences, roughly 42% of them singletons. As concerns this clonotype: Its matching antigen is unknown.

Trimming took 4 bases from V and 2 from J; bases not matched to a gene: 8. The germline gives CDR1 MGHRA, CDR2 YSYEKL. The CDR3 runs to 16 residues. The sequence was obtained from a human donor in good health (CMV status not recorded). Some clones in this sample may be carry-over from other donors' samples. This chain uses TRBV4-1 with TRBJ1-1, with 9 positions matching TRBD1. The input for sequencing was cultured PBMCs, taken from culture after CMV antigen stimulation. In nucleotides, the CDR3 is TGCGCCAGCAGCCGTCCCGGGACAGGGATCAACACTGAAGCTTTCTTT. Its translation is CASSRPGTGINTEAFF.